The 25 T cell receptor beta chains in this list originate from one sample, sequenced in a study of T cell responses to AZD1222 COVID-19 vaccine. Some clones are missing from TCRdb's copy, which holds only in-frame ones; the method was immunoSEQ multiplex PCR. The sample has approximately 130,000 clones, about 92% seen once. The sample here was peripheral blood, taken on day 0 of AZD1222 vaccination. The receptor source for this set is an adult in good health.

J is TRBJ1-3 and V is TRBV28; weak D call: TRBD1 (5 bases). The CDR3 consists of 13 residues. Trimming pared 3 bases from V and 4 bases from J, leaving 7 bases between. Germline loops: CDR1 MDHEN, CDR2 SYDVKM. CDR3 sequence reads: CASSFREGNTIYF. CDR3 coding DNA: TGTGCCAGCAGTTTCAGGGAGGGAAACACCATATATTTT.

The rearrangement uses TRBV2 and TRBJ2-5, with D tentatively TRBD1 (6 bases). With 9 bases removed from V and 5 bases from J, the gap between germline ends came to 13 bases. Germline V CDR1 and CDR2: SNHLY, FYNNEI. This CDR3 region has 12 residues. CDR3: CASRNGGETQYF. In DNA, the CDR3 is TGTGCCAGTAGAAATGGGGGCGAGACCCAGTACTTC. The whole variable domain, remainder taken from reference TRBV2 and TRBJ2-5, is EPEVTQTPSHQVTQMGQEVILRCVPISNHLYFYWYRQILGQKVEFLVSFYNNEISEKSEIFDDQFSVERPDGSNFTLKIRSTKLEDSAMYFCASRNGGETQYFGPGTRLLVL.

This sequence joins TRBV28 and TRBJ2-7, with D maybe TRBD2 (5 bases). Trimming cost V 7 bases and J 6 bases, with 16 bases left between them. The CDR3 runs to 13 residues. Germline CDR1 and CDR2: MDHEN and SYDVKM. CDR3 sequence reads: CASNYPLGSEQYF. DNA of the CDR3: TGTGCCAGCAACTACCCGTTGGGGAGCGAGCAGTACTTC.

The chain links TRBV19 to TRBJ2-7; 7 bases match TRBD1. This CDR3 is 17 amino acids long. Trimming at V came to 5 bases and at J to 0 bases, leaving 13 bases not matched to a gene. Germline V gives CDR1 LNHDA, CDR2 SQIVND (reference sequence). The CDR3 sequence: CASSLTGQASTSYEQYF. The DNA for the CDR3 is TGTGCCAGTAGTCTCACCGGACAGGCCTCCACCTCCTACGAGCAGTACTTC.

The gene calls are TRBV11-2 and TRBJ1-1; 7 bases are a match to TRBD1. The CDR3 consists of 13 residues. Looked up from germline, CDR1 is SGHAT and CDR2 is FQNNGV. Trimming removed 8 bases from V and 4 bases from J; junction bases left unmatched: 7. CDR3 sequence (DNA): TGTGCCAGCGAAACAGGGGAAGTCACTGAAGCTTTCTTT. This translates into CASETGEVTEAFF. The whole variable domain, filled in from reference TRBV11-2 and TRBJ1-1, reads EAGVAQSPRYKIIEKRQSVAFWCNPISGHATLYWYQQILGQGPKLLIQFQNNGVVDDSQLPKDRFSAERLKGVDSTLKIQPAKLEDSAVYLCASETGEVTEAFFGQGTRLTVV.

This chain joins TRBV5-1 and TRBJ2-7; weak D call: TRBD1 (6 bases). CDR3 length: 15 residues. Deletions cut 0 bases from V and 2 bases from J, with 12 bases between. The germline V gene has CDR1 SGHRS and CDR2 YFSETQ. CDR3 DNA sequence: TGCGCCAGCAGCTTGGCTGACAGGATAACCTACGAGCAGTACTTC. Protein product: CASSLADRITYEQYF.

The V call is TRBV24-1, the J call TRBJ2-1; D is possibly TRBD1 (6 bases). The germline V gene encodes CDR1 KGHDR and CDR2 SFDVKD. The V and J ends lost 5 bases and 4 bases respectively, with 11 bases between them. The CDR3 consists of 14 residues. This chain's CDR3 is CATSGSTGYNEQFF. Written as DNA, the CDR3 is TGTGCCACCAGTGGTTCGACAGGTTACAATGAGCAGTTCTTC.

The genes are TRBV27 and TRBJ2-7, with D possibly being TRBD1 or TRBD2 (5 bases each). There are 14 residues in the CDR3. Germline assignment: CDR1 MNHEY and CDR2 SMNVEV (reference sequence). V lost 5 bases and J 5 bases, leaving 16 bases between the germline ends. CDR3 region: CASSLRDPRNEQYF. The CDR3 nucleotides read TGTGCCAGCAGTCTTCGGGACCCCAGGAACGAGCAGTACTTC.

The V and J genes are TRBV30 and TRBJ1-5, with unresolved D. V lost 0 bases, J lost 11 bases, and 11 bases lay in between. The CDR3 contains 12 residues. Looked up from germline, CDR1 is GTSNPN and CDR2 is SVGIG (reference sequence). The CDR3 loop is CAWSVGPLAQHF. As DNA, the CDR3 is TGTGCCTGGAGTGTAGGTCCTCTCGCCCAGCATTTT.

The V and J genes are TRBV10-3 and TRBJ2-1; 12 bases are a match to TRBD2. The junction had 12 bases not matched to a gene; V was cut back by 4 bases and J by 5 bases. CDR1 is ENHRY, CDR2 SYGVKD, per germline. The CDR3 length is 18 residues. The CDR3 loop reads CAISVLAGGPGRDNEQFF. CDR3 DNA sequence: TGTGCCATCAGTGTGCTAGCGGGAGGGCCAGGCAGGGACAATGAGCAGTTCTTC.

This chain connects TRBV30 to TRBJ1-6, with unresolved D. Trimming shortened V by 0 bases and J by 4 bases, and 10 bases separated the two germline ends. The CDR3 contains 15 residues. CDR1 is GTSNPN and CDR2 is SVGIG in the germline V gene (reference sequence). CDR3: CAWSVPGAYNSPLHF. DNA of the CDR3: TGTGCCTGGAGTGTACCGGGCGCTTATAATTCACCCCTCCACTTT. The full variable domain, with the rest looked up from reference TRBV30 and TRBJ1-6, is SQTIHQWPATLVQPVGSPLSLECTVEGTSNPNLYWYRQAAGRGLQLLFYSVGIGQISSEVPQNLSASRPQDRQFILSSKKLLLSDSGFYLCAWSVPGAYNSPLHFGNGTRLTVT.

V gene TRBV5-1 combines with J gene TRBJ1-3; a weak D match, TRBD1 (6 bases). The length of the CDR3 is 15 residues. CDR1 is SGHRS, CDR2 YFSETQ, per germline. The V gene lost 0 bases and the J gene lost 4 bases, with 11 bases spanning the gap. The CDR3 reads CASSLGAGEGNTIYF. In nucleotides, the CDR3 is TGCGCCAGCAGCTTGGGTGCAGGGGAAGGAAACACCATATATTTT.

CDR3 region: CASSPQGLAATGELFF. CDR3 coding DNA: TGTGCCAGCAGCCCCCAGGGACTAGCGGCTACCGGGGAGCTGTTTTTT. V gene TRBV9 combines with J gene TRBJ2-2; TRBD2 aligns across 11 bases. This CDR3 contains 16 residues. The V gene end was trimmed by 4 bases and the J gene end by 5 bases; junction bases not matched to a gene: 7. From germline, CDR1 is SGDLS and CDR2 YYNGEE.

The DNA of the CDR3 is TGTGCCAGCAGCCCCGGGACTAGCGGGAGGGCCTACGAGCAGTACTTC. It yields the protein CASSPGTSGRAYEQYF. The J gene is TRBJ2-7, the V gene TRBV9; 16 bases agree with TRBD2. The CDR3 is 16 amino acids. Per the germline V gene, CDR1 is SGDLS and CDR2 is YYNGEE. V trimming: 4 bases; J trimming: 2 bases; junction bases outside the gene matches: 3.

The rearrangement links TRBV30 to TRBJ1-5; D gene unclear. Trimming removed 5 bases from V and 6 bases from J, with 14 bases in between. Germline-derived CDR1 and CDR2 are GTSNPN and SVGIG (reference sequence). This CDR3 contains 13 residues. The chain's CDR3 is CAWAAGLGQPQHF. CDR3 sequence (DNA): TGTGCCTGGGCAGCAGGTTTGGGTCAGCCCCAGCATTTT.

The chain couples TRBV18 to TRBJ2-3, with D hard to call. This CDR3 spans 14 amino acids. Trimming shortened V by 0 bases and J by 0 bases, and 4 bases separated the two germline ends. Germline CDR1 reads KGHSH; CDR2 reads LQKENI. CDR3 DNA sequence: TGTGCCAGCTCACCACCAGTTAGCACAGATACGCAGTATTTT. Translation: CASSPPVSTDTQYF.

V gene TRBV4-1 combines with J gene TRBJ2-6; 10 nucleotides align to TRBD1. Germline V gene lookup returns CDR1 MGHRA and CDR2 YSYEKL. V gave up 2 bases and J gave up 2 bases; unmatched junction bases: 9. There are 19 residues in the CDR3. CDR3 bases: TGCGCCAGCAGCCAATCAGGGGGACAGGGGTCCACTGGGGCCAACGTCCTGACTTTC. This sequence encodes CASSQSGGQGSTGANVLTF.

This chain joins TRBV19 and TRBJ1-5; D remains ambiguous. This CDR3 contains 15 residues. Germline V gene lookup returns CDR1 LNHDA and CDR2 SQIVND (reference sequence). Trimming took 1 base from V and 2 from J, leaving 9 bases between them. CDR3 nucleotide sequence: TGTGCCAGTAGTATAGGGGGTAATGGCAATCAGCCCCAGCATTTT. Amino acid sequence: CASSIGGNGNQPQHF.

The chain has TRBV9 and TRBJ1-2; D gene ambiguous. The V end lost 4 bases, the J end lost 4 bases, and 14 bases lay between the germline ends. Germline V gene data show CDR1 as SGDLS and CDR2 as YYNGEE. The CDR3 extends over 14 amino acids. The CDR3 DNA follows: TGTGCCAGCAGCCCCCGGCTGGAGGCCTATGGCTACACCTTC. Translated, it gives CASSPRLEAYGYTF.

The V call is TRBV6-5, the J call TRBJ1-2; TRBD1 matches at 7 bases. Germline assignment: CDR1 MNHEY and CDR2 SVGAGI. Unmatched junction bases numbered 13, after V lost 2 bases and J lost 7 bases. The CDR3 has 16 residues. The CDR3 protein is CASSYARGGRIGGYTF. As DNA, the CDR3 is TGTGCCAGCAGTTACGCCCGAGGGGGCCGGATCGGTGGCTACACCTTC.

V usage is TRBV6-5 and J usage is TRBJ1-1, with 7 nucleotides matching TRBD1. This CDR3 region has 15 residues. The J segment lost 4 bases and the V segment lost 0 bases, leaving 5 bases of the junction unmatched. Germline assignment: CDR1 MNHEY and CDR2 SVGAGI. The CDR3 DNA sequence: TGTGCCAGCAGTTACTCAGGGGGCCTTGGCACTGAAGCTTTCTTT. It specifies CASSYSGGLGTEAFF.

The J gene is TRBJ1-5, the V gene TRBV20-1, with D tentatively TRBD1 (5 bases). V was pared by 3 bases and J by 4 bases, with 7 bases between. CDR3 length: 12 amino acids. Germline-derived CDR1 and CDR2 are DFQATT and SNEGSKA (reference sequence). The CDR3: CSASAGNQPQHF. The CDR3 nucleotides are TGCAGTGCTAGTGCAGGGAATCAGCCCCAGCATTTT.

This chain uses TRBV5-1 with TRBJ2-2, with 12 bases matching TRBD2. This CDR3 comprises 16 residues. The germline CDR1 and CDR2 sequences are SGHRS and YFSETQ. J gave up 4 bases and V 4 bases, and 5 bases lay outside the gene matches. The CDR3 protein is CASSQPSGRATGELFF. CDR3 nucleotide sequence: TGCGCCAGCAGCCAACCTAGCGGGAGGGCCACCGGGGAGCTGTTTTTT.

The chain carries TRBV19 and TRBJ2-5; D may be TRBD2 (6 bases). CDR3 length equals 15 residues. Germline loops: CDR1 LNHDA, CDR2 SQIVND (reference sequence). V lost 6 bases to trimming and J lost 5 bases, with 19 bases between them. CDR3 loop: CASSLTSHLGETQYF. The CDR3 nucleotides read TGTGCCAGTAGCCTTACTAGCCATCTGGGGGAGACCCAGTACTTC.

The gene calls are TRBV2 and TRBJ2-3; TRBD2 aligns across 10 bases. Trimming removed 6 bases from V and 1 base from J; junction bases left unmatched: 4. The CDR3 covers 15 residues. Per the germline V gene, CDR1 is SNHLY and CDR2 is FYNNEI. Written as DNA, the CDR3 is TGTGCCAGCAGAGCCGGGACTAGCGGCACAGATACGCAGTATTTT. It encodes CASRAGTSGTDTQYF.